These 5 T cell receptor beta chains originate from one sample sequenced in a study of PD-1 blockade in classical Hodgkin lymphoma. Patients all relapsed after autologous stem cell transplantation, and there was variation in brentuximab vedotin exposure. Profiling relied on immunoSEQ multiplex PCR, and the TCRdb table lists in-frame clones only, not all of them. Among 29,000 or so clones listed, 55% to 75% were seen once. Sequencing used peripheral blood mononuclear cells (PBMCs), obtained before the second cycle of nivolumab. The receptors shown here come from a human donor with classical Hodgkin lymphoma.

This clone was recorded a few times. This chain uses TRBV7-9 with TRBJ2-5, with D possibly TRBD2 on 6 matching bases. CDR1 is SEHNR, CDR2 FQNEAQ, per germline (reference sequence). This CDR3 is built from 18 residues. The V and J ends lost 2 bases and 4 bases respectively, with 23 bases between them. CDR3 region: CASSLTEGRGLLGETQYF. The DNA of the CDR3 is TGTGCCAGCAGCTTAACGGAGGGACGGGGCCTCCTCGGAGAGACCCAGTACTTC.

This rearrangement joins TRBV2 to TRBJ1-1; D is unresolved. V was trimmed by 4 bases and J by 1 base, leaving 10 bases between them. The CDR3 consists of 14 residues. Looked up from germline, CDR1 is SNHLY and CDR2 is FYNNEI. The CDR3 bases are TGTGCCAGCAGTGCGCAGCGTGCGAACACTGAAGCTTTCTTT. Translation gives CASSAQRANTEAFF.

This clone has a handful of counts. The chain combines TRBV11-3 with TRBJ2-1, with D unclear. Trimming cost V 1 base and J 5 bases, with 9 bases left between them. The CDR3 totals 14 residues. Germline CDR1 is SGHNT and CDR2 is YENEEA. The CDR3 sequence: CASSLGGFDNEQFF. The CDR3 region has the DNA TGTGCCAGCAGCTTAGGTGGGTTCGACAATGAGCAGTTCTTC.

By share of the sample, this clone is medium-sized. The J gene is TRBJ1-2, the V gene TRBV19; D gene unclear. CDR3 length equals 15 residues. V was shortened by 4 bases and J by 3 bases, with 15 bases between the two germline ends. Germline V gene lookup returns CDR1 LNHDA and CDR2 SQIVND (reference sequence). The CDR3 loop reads CASSTSDGIYYGYTF. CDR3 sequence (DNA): TGTGCCAGTAGTACAAGCGACGGGATCTACTATGGCTACACCTTC.

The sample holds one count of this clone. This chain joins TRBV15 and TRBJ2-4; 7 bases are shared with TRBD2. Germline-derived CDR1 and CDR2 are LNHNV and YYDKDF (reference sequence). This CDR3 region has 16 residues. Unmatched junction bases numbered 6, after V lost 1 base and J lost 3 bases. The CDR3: CATSRGAGEDKNIQYF. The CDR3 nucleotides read TGTGCCACCAGCAGAGGGGCGGGGGAGGACAAAAACATTCAGTACTTC. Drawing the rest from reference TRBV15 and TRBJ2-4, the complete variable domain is DAMVIQNPRYQVTQFGKPVTLSCSQTLNHNVMYWYQQKSSQAPKLLFHYYDKDFNNEADTPDNFQSRRPNTSFCFLDIRSPGLGDTAMYLCATSRGAGEDKNIQYFGAGTRLSVL.